Included here is one T cell receptor (beta chain) sequence, with context. Its antigen is unknown. J was trimmed by 5 bases and V by 3 bases; bases with no gene match: 3. Germline V gene lookup returns CDR1 SGHDT and CDR2 YYEEEE. The length of the CDR3 is 14 residues. This sample was included in a study of cytomegalovirus exposure and HLA in healthy donors. The PCR employed 60 Vbeta primers together with 13 Jbeta primers. Method: immunoSEQ multiplex PCR; TCRdb's copy keeps in-frame clones and lacks some. The sample contains 150,000 to 200,000 clones, approximately 70% of which appear only once. Study-wide points: Despite most TCR sequences being rare, some public TCRs occurred in many donors. Reported performance of the classifier showed diagnosis of cytomegalovirus status with high specificity and sensitivity. CMV serostatus was the only recorded immune exposure for donors. Common viral pathogens seemed, in a later analysis, to connect with several of the most significant clusters.

The chain carries TRBV5-6 and TRBJ1-1, with 11 bases matching TRBD1. Sequencing input: PBMCs. The receptor was derived from a man aged 35 to 55 in good health and CMV-seropositive. CDR3 in amino acids: CASSSGTGGTEAFF. The CDR3 DNA follows: TGTGCCAGCAGCTCCGGGACAGGGGGAACTGAAGCTTTCTTT.